The 16 T cell receptor beta chains presented below share a single source sample, sequenced in a study of cytomegalovirus exposure and HLA in healthy donors. PCR used 60 Vbeta primers and 13 Jbeta primers. Repertoires were generated with immunoSEQ multiplex PCR, while TCRdb's copy carries only in-frame clones and drops some. The sample contains about 200,000 clones, approximately 80% of which appear only once. The sequencing sample was made of PBMCs. These TCRs come from a male donor in good health and CMV-seronegative.

The genes are TRBV6-1 and TRBJ2-5; weak D call: TRBD1 (6 bases). Judging by the DNA end, TRBJ2-7 fits better; the J call may be wrong. Germline loops: CDR1 MNHNS, CDR2 SASEGT. This CDR3 has 12 residues. The CDR3 region is CASSEWGPEQYF. For the CDR3, the DNA is TGTGCCAGCAGTGAATGGGGGCCCGAGCAGTACTTC.

CDR3 region: CASSRVSGTEQYF. The CDR3 DNA follows: TGTGCCAGCAGCCGAGTCAGCGGTACCGAGCAGTACTTC. V and J are TRBV7-9 and TRBJ2-7; TRBD2 might be the D (5 bases). Germline CDR1 is SEHNR and CDR2 is FQNEAQ (reference sequence). V was cut by 5 bases and J by 6 bases, with 14 bases left in between. The CDR3 is 13 amino acids.

Remarks on this clone: This same CDR3 is encoded by further DNA sequences in the sample. The chain is built from TRBV5-4 and TRBJ2-3, with TRBD2 matching 13 bases. Germline V gives CDR1 SGHNT, CDR2 YYREEE (reference sequence). The CDR3 sequence is 16 residues long. With V trimmed by 2 bases and J by 4 bases, 4 bases remained unmatched. The CDR3 DNA reads as TGTGCCAGCAGCTTAGCAGGACTAGCGGGAGCAGATACGCAGTATTTT. Encoded protein: CASSLAGLAGADTQYF.

The chain joins TRBV27 to TRBJ1-1, with 7 positions matching TRBD1. V gave up 2 bases and J gave up 1 base; unmatched junction bases: 4. This CDR3 region has 15 residues. CDR1 and CDR2 (germline): MNHEY, SMNVEV (reference sequence). The CDR3 nucleotides read TGTGCCAGCAGTTTAGGGTGGACAGGGAACACTGAAGCTTTCTTT. Translated, it gives CASSLGWTGNTEAFF.

By sample share, this clone is medium-sized (0.01 to 0.1%). The chain carries TRBV28 and TRBJ1-5; TRBD1 is a possible D gene (6 bases). Trimming took 3 bases from V and 6 from J, leaving 12 bases between them. Germline CDR1 and CDR2: MDHEN and SYDVKM. The CDR3 totals 14 residues. The DNA for the CDR3 is TGTGCCAGCAGTTTGTTGGGGGCCGGTCAGCCCCAGCATTTT. Translating gives CASSLLGAGQPQHF.

This sequence joins TRBV6-1 and TRBJ2-7; 7 nucleotides align to TRBD1. The V gene end was trimmed by 6 bases and the J gene end by 5 bases; junction bases not matched to a gene: 7. This CDR3 spans 13 amino acids. Per germline, CDR1 MNHNS and CDR2 SASEGT. The CDR3 loop is CASRVDRDHEQYF. CDR3 nucleotides: TGTGCCAGCAGGGTCGACAGGGACCACGAGCAGTACTTC.

This rearrangement joins TRBV7-2 to TRBJ1-5; D is perhaps TRBD1 (6 bases). Germline CDR1 is SGHTA and CDR2 is FQGNSA. This CDR3 contains 13 residues. V was pared by 5 bases and J by 13 bases, with 18 bases between. CDR3 nucleotides: TGTGCCAGCAGCCTGCCGGGGACACCGATTCAGCATTTT. Residues: CASSLPGTPIQHF.

This sequence joins TRBV4-2 and TRBJ2-5; the D is unclear. This CDR3 is built from 13 residues. Germline-derived CDR1 and CDR2 are LGHNA and YNFKEQ. The V end was cut by 0 bases, the J end by 5 bases, with 7 bases between. The CDR3 DNA sequence: TGTGCCAGCAGCCAAGATCTGAGTGAGACCCAGTACTTC. Its protein is CASSQDLSETQYF.

This chain uses TRBV7-6 with TRBJ2-7; TRBD2 agrees at 7 bases. CDR1 is SGHVS, CDR2 FNYEAQ, per germline. The CDR3 totals 14 residues. V shed 1 base and J 2 bases; nucleotides not matched to a gene: 2. CDR3 loop: CASSLGTSAYEQYF. The CDR3, as DNA: TGTGCCAGCAGCTTAGGAACTAGCGCCTACGAGCAGTACTTC.

The J gene is TRBJ2-1, the V gene TRBV6-1; 12 nucleotides align to TRBD2. This CDR3 has 14 amino acids. V lost 5 bases to trimming and J lost 9 bases; unmatched junction nucleotides: 5. Germline V gene data show CDR1 as MNHNS and CDR2 as SASEGT. The CDR3, as DNA: TGTGCCAGCAGTTCGACTAGCGGGAGTTCTGAGCAGTTCTTC. As protein: CASSSTSGSSEQFF.

The chain combines TRBV14 with TRBJ2-7; the match to TRBD1 covers 8 bases. V lost 4 bases, J lost 2 bases, and 10 bases stayed unmatched. The CDR3 length is 16 residues. Germline V gives CDR1 SGHDN, CDR2 FVKESK. The CDR3 bases are TGTGCCAGCAGCCGCAGGGGTGGCAGGGGGCCCTACGAGCAGTACTTC. It is translated as CASSRRGGRGPYEQYF.

This clone was picked up a small number of times. The chain links TRBV25-1 to TRBJ2-3; weak D call: TRBD1 (6 bases). Germline loops: CDR1 MGHDK, CDR2 SYGVNS. V was trimmed by 4 bases and J by 10 bases, leaving 21 bases between them. The CDR3 loop spans 15 amino acids. The CDR3 protein is CASSANTIAGASQYF. The CDR3 DNA sequence: TGTGCCAGCAGTGCCAACACAATCGCAGGGGCCTCGCAGTATTTT.

This clone was detected only a few times. The CDR3 DNA reads TGCGCCAGCAGTGACGGCGGGGCGAACACCGGGGAGCTGTTTTTT. Protein: CASSDGGANTGELFF. The J gene is TRBJ2-2, the V gene TRBV10-1, with TRBD2 as a possible D gene (6 bases). Germline loops: CDR1 WNHNN, CDR2 SYGVQD (reference sequence). The CDR3 length is 15 residues. V was clipped by 3 bases and J by 0 bases, with 8 bases between them.

This chain uses TRBV18 with TRBJ2-2, with TRBD1 as a possible D gene (5 bases). Germline V lookup: CDR1 KGHSH, CDR2 LQKENI. The V end lost 5 bases, the J end lost 0 bases, and 7 bases lay between the germline ends. The CDR3 runs to 14 residues. Written as DNA, the CDR3 is TGTGCCAGCTCAGGACAATCGAACACCGGGGAGCTGTTTTTT. Translated, it gives CASSGQSNTGELFF.

The chain has TRBV19 and TRBJ1-3; TRBD1 is a possible D gene (5 bases). This CDR3 is built from 14 residues. Germline V CDR1 and CDR2: LNHDA, SQIVND (reference sequence). Trimming took off 6 bases at V and 4 bases at J, with 13 bases between the two ends. Written as DNA, the CDR3 is TGTGCCAGTAGCGCACAGGCACCGGGAAACACCATATATTTT. It codes for CASSAQAPGNTIYF. Complete variable domain (other parts from reference TRBV19 and TRBJ1-3): DGGITQSPKYLFRKEGQNVTLSCEQNLNHDAMYWYRQDPGQGLRLIYYSQIVNDFQKGDIAEGYSVSREKKESFPLTVTSAQKNPTAFYLCASSAQAPGNTIYFGEGSWLTVV.

V is TRBV27 and J is TRBJ2-7, with 10 bases matching TRBD1. The CDR3 runs to 14 residues. V was clipped by 10 bases and J by 6 bases; unmatched bases: 12. Germline-derived CDR1 and CDR2 are MNHEY and SMNVEV (reference sequence). CDR3 amino acids: CATRTGTGVGEQYF. The CDR3 nucleotides are TGTGCCACCCGAACCGGGACAGGGGTGGGCGAGCAGTACTTC.